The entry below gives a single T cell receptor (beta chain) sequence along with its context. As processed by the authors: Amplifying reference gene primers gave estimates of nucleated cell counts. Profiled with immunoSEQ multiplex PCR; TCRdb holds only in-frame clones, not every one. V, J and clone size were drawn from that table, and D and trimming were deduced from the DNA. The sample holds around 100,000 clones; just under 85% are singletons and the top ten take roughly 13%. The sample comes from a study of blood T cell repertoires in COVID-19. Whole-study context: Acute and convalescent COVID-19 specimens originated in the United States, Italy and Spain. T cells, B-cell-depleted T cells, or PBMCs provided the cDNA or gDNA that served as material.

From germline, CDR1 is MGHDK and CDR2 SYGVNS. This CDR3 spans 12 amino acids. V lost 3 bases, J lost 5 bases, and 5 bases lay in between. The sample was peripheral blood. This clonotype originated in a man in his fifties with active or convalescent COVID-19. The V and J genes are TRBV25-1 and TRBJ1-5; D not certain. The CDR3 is CASSEPDQPQHF. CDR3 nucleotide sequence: TGTGCCAGCAGTGAGCCGGATCAGCCCCAGCATTTT.